The rows below give T cell receptor beta chains drawn from one sample of a study of blood T cell repertoires in COVID-19. Method: immunoSEQ multiplex PCR; TCRdb's copy keeps in-frame clones and lacks some. The data show over 10,000 clones, 75% to 90% seen once. The sequencing input was peripheral blood. All receptors come from a man older than 75 with acute or convalescent COVID-19. CDR3s include the opening cysteine and the closing phenylalanine or tryptophan. The D gene is left open where the match is weak. For some rows the clone size is stated as once, few or many, or as a class when expanded; others skip it.

clone_size d_call j_call v_call cdr3_aa cdr3_nt
few NA TRBJ2-7 TRBV21-1 CARGWALSYEQYF TGTGCCAGGGGCTGGGCCCTCTCCTACGAGCAGTACTTC
NA NA TRBJ2-1 TRBV7-2 CASSLRRADEQFF TGTGCCAGCAGCTTACGGCGGGCTGATGAGCAGTTCTTC
NA NA TRBJ2-5 TRBV6-6 CASSPQTAYQETQYF TGTGCCAGCAGCCCCCAGACAGCGTACCAAGAGACCCAGTACTTC
NA NA TRBJ2-5 TRBV11-2 CASSWGVVKQTQYF TGTGCCAGCAGCTGGGGGGTGGTGAAACAGACCCAGTACTTC
NA TRBD1 TRBJ1-4 TRBV18 CASSPGQATNEKLFF TGTGCCAGCTCACCGGGACAGGCAACTAATGAAAAACTGTTTTTT
NA NA TRBJ2-5 TRBV9 CASSVGGEETQYF TGTGCCAGCAGCGTAGGGGGGGAAGAGACCCAGTACTTC
NA TRBD2 TRBJ2-1 TRBV19 CASSIDWKREGAEQFF TGTGCCAGTAGTATAGATTGGAAGCGGGAGGGAGCGGAGCAGTTCTTC
NA TRBD2 TRBJ2-1 TRBV5-1 CASSLGLAGGPEQFF TGCGCCAGCAGCTTGGGACTAGCGGGAGGGCCTGAGCAGTTCTTC
NA NA TRBJ1-5 TRBV21-1 CASSMSSNQPQHF TGTGCCAGCAGCATGAGTAGCAATCAGCCCCAGCATTTT
NA TRBD1 TRBJ1-4 TRBV9 CASSANTGGNEKLFF TGTGCCAGCAGCGCGAATACAGGGGGCAATGAAAAACTGTTTTTT
NA TRBD1 TRBJ1-4 TRBV6-5 CASRGQGPTNEKLFF TGTGCCAGCAGAGGACAGGGTCCAACTAATGAAAAACTGTTTTTT
NA NA TRBJ2-1 TRBV29-1 CSASPRGNYNEQFF TGCAGCGCCTCGCCCCGCGGAAACTACAATGAGCAGTTCTTC
NA NA TRBJ2-7 TRBV5-1 CASSLETGGPYEQYF TGCGCCAGCAGCTTGGAGACGGGGGGCCCCTACGAGCAGTACTTC
NA TRBD1 TRBJ1-5 TRBV19 CASSKHLGQGNQPQHF TGTGCCAGTAGTAAGCACCTCGGACAGGGGAATCAGCCCCAGCATTTT
NA TRBD1 TRBJ2-7 TRBV7-2 CASSLNRGEQYF TGTGCCAGCAGCCTAAACAGGGGAGAGCAGTACTTC
NA NA TRBJ1-2 TRBV11-2 CASSATSLSVYGYTF TGTGCCAGCAGCGCCACCAGTCTAAGCGTCTATGGCTACACCTTC
NA TRBD1 TRBJ1-4 TRBV30 CAWQGQVQKLFF TGTGCCTGGCAAGGACAGGTGCAAAAACTGTTTTTT
NA NA TRBJ2-2 TRBV7-7 CASSLGAQAGELFF TGTGCTAGCAGCTTAGGGGCACAGGCCGGGGAGCTGTTTTTT
NA TRBD2 TRBJ2-1 TRBV6-2/TRBV6-3 CASRPSLAGAENEQFF TGTGCCAGCAGACCTTCTCTAGCGGGAGCGGAAAATGAGCAGTTCTTC
NA TRBD2 TRBJ2-7 TRBV7-2 CASSWGGSSYEQYF TGTGCCAGCAGCTGGGGGGGATCCTCCTACGAGCAGTACTTC
NA TRBD1 TRBJ2-7 TRBV18 CASSRDRVAEQYF TGTGCCAGCTCACGGGACAGGGTCGCGGAGCAGTACTTC
few NA TRBJ1-5 TRBV18 CASSPGGLNQPQHF TGTGCCAGCTCACCAGGGGGCCTCAATCAGCCCCAGCATTTT
NA NA TRBJ2-3 TRBV11-3 CASSQTGTTRLTDTQYF TGTGCCAGCAGCCAGACCGGGACAACAAGGCTCACAGATACGCAGTATTTT
NA NA TRBJ2-7 TRBV3-1/TRBV3-2 CASSQGLAGSYEQYF TGTGCCAGCAGCCAAGGCCTAGCCGGTTCCTACGAGCAGTACTTC
NA TRBD2 TRBJ2-7 TRBV4-1 CASKGIRAGGRHEQYF TGCGCCAGCAAGGGAATACGAGCGGGAGGGCGCCACGAGCAGTACTTC
NA NA TRBJ1-6 TRBV30 CAWSGSGVYSPLHF TGTGCCTGGAGTGGGTCAGGGGTGTATTCACCCCTCCACTTT
few NA TRBJ1-1 TRBV19 CATRRNTEAFF TGTGCCACCCGGAGAAACACTGAAGCTTTCTTT
few TRBD1 TRBJ2-1 TRBV2 CASNWRDRGLGGNEQFF TGTGCCAGCAACTGGAGGGACAGGGGGCTCGGTGGCAATGAGCAGTTCTTC
NA TRBD1 TRBJ1-5 TRBV30 CAWRETGLSNNQPQHF TGTGCCTGGAGGGAGACAGGGTTAAGTAACAATCAGCCCCAGCATTTT
NA NA TRBJ1-1 TRBV5-1 CASSFELNTEAFF TGCGCCAGCAGCTTTGAGCTGAACACTGAAGCTTTCTTT
NA NA TRBJ2-1 TRBV19 CASSAYILGNEQFF TGTGCCAGTAGTGCCTATATTCTAGGCAATGAGCAGTTCTTC
once NA TRBJ2-2 TRBV30 CAWSVKVSAGRTGELFF TGTGCCTGGAGTGTAAAGGTCTCGGCAGGGCGCACCGGGGAGCTGTTTTTT
NA NA TRBJ1-5 TRBV10-2 CASSDIYSNQPQHF TGCGCCAGCAGTGATATATATAGCAATCAGCCCCAGCATTTT
NA TRBD1 TRBJ1-5 TRBV6-5 CASRTGYSNQPQHF TGTGCCAGCCGGACAGGGTATAGCAATCAGCCCCAGCATTTT
few NA TRBJ1-2 TRBV11-3 CASSLEGRGGDYGYTF TGTGCCAGCAGCTTAGAAGGCCGCGGCGGCGACTATGGCTACACCTTC
NA TRBD2 TRBJ2-5 TRBV30 CAWSSPWTSGGATRETQYF TGTGCCTGGAGTTCCCCCTGGACTAGCGGGGGGGCCACGAGGGAGACCCAGTACTTC
NA TRBD1 TRBJ2-7 TRBV5-6 CASSLQGAYYEQYF TGTGCCAGCAGCTTGCAGGGGGCTTATTACGAGCAGTACTTC
once NA TRBJ1-4 TRBV7-9 CASSPNRYNEKLFF TGTGCCAGCAGCCCAAACCGGTATAATGAAAAACTGTTTTTT